A single sample gave rise to the 22 T cell receptor beta chains below, sequenced in a study of control samples from healthy donors and cancer patients. The table came from immunoSEQ multiplex PCR; TCRdb's copy has only in-frame clones and leaves some out. Among 4,500 to 7,000 clones listed, just under 85% were seen once. The sequenced material came from formalin-fixed, paraffin-embedded tissue. The source of these receptors is a female donor with lung cancer.

The genes are TRBV18 and TRBJ1-1; 10 nucleotides match TRBD1. The trim removed 3 bases at V and 3 bases at J, leaving 1 base unmatched. CDR3 size: 14 residues. Germline CDR1 KGHSH, CDR2 LQKENI. For the CDR3, the DNA is TGTGCCAGCTCACCCGACAGGGGGCACACTGAAGCTTTCTTT. This codes for CASSPDRGHTEAFF.

The V call is TRBV3-1 (or the pseudogene TRBV3-2), the J call TRBJ2-7; 10 bases agree with TRBD2. V dropped 0 bases and J dropped 3; count of bases not matched to a gene: 14. This CDR3 region has 19 residues. Per germline, CDR1 LGHDT and CDR2 YNNKEL (reference sequence). CDR3 sequence: CASSQDFLEGLATFYEQYF. Here the CDR3 DNA reads TGTGCCAGCAGCCAAGATTTTTTGGAGGGACTAGCGACCTTCTACGAGCAGTACTTC.

The CDR3 sequence: CASSWGYGYTF. The CDR3 DNA sequence: TGTGCCAGCAGTTGGGGGTATGGCTACACCTTC. The chain is built from TRBV6-5 and TRBJ1-2; D perhaps matches TRBD1 (5 bases). Per the germline V gene, CDR1 is MNHEY and CDR2 is SVGAGI. The ends were cut back, 4 bases at V and 5 bases at J, with 5 bases in the middle. The CDR3 spans 11 residues.

The chain joins TRBV7-2 to TRBJ2-1; D may correspond to TRBD1 or TRBD2 (7 bases each). From germline, CDR1 is SGHTA and CDR2 FQGNSA. Trimming cost V 6 bases and J 5 bases, with 20 bases left between them. This CDR3 spans 16 amino acids. As DNA, the CDR3 is TGTGCCAGCAGGACCCAGGGGGGGCTACAAAACAATGAGCAGTTCTTC. Its protein is CASRTQGGLQNNEQFF.

The chain has TRBV4-2 and TRBJ2-2; 10 bases are shared with TRBD2. This CDR3 has 16 residues. With 4 bases clipped from V and 0 bases from J, the junction kept 2 bases outside the gene matches. Germline CDR1 LGHNA, CDR2 YNFKEQ. Here the CDR3 reads CASSRTSGANTGELFF. CDR3 nucleotide sequence: TGTGCCAGCAGCCGGACTAGCGGAGCGAACACCGGGGAGCTGTTTTTT.

This clone occurred once. The sample has other DNA sequences that encode this CDR3 too. The V call is TRBV4-1, the J call TRBJ2-5; either TRBD1 or TRBD2 may supply D (6 bases each). Germline lookup yields CDR1 MGHRA and CDR2 YSYEKL. V lost 4 bases and J lost 5, with 14 bases in between. The CDR3 consists of 14 residues. The CDR3 region is CASSPLGGSETQYF. The CDR3 DNA sequence: TGCGCCAGCAGCCCCCTAGGGGGGTCGGAGACCCAGTACTTC.

The CDR3 reads CSARKNNEQFF. For the CDR3, the DNA is TGCAGTGCTAGAAAAAACAATGAGCAGTTCTTC. The chain links TRBV20-1 to TRBJ2-1, with D unclear. This CDR3 comprises 11 residues. V dropped 2 bases and J dropped 5 bases, with 4 bases sitting between them. CDR1 is DFQATT and CDR2 is SNEGSKA in the germline V gene (reference sequence).

This chain joins TRBV7-8 and TRBJ2-1; TRBD2 matches 9 bases. This CDR3 spans 16 amino acids. Unmatched junction bases numbered 12, after V lost 5 bases and J lost 7 bases. Per the germline V gene, CDR1 is SGHVS and CDR2 is FQNEAQ. DNA for the CDR3: TGTGCCAGCAGCCCGAGGGCGAGCGGGAGGTCAAATGAGCAGTTCTTC. Its translation is CASSPRASGRSNEQFF.

The sample holds a few counts of this clone. The rearrangement joins TRBV12-5 to TRBJ1-3, with D possibly TRBD1 on 6 matching bases. V was trimmed by 3 bases and J by 0 bases, leaving 15 bases between them. The germline V gene has CDR1 LGHNT and CDR2 FRNRAP. CDR3 length: 17 amino acids. Here the CDR3 reads CASGLGGTASSGNTIYF. CDR3 coding DNA: TGTGCTAGTGGTTTAGGGGGGACGGCCAGCTCTGGAAACACCATATATTTT.

This clone was recorded only once. The chain couples TRBV11-3 to TRBJ2-3, with 10 bases identical to TRBD2. Germline loops: CDR1 SGHNT, CDR2 YENEEA. This CDR3 comprises 16 residues. Germline trimming cut 3 bases from V and 2 bases from J; bases unmatched to any gene: 5. The CDR3 coding sequence is TGTGCCAGCAGCTTCCGACTAGCGGGCCACACAGATACGCAGTATTTT. Translating gives CASSFRLAGHTDTQYF.

Concerning this clone: One junction end does not reproduce the germline sequence, and a read error may be involved. The rearrangement joins TRBV7-9 to TRBJ1-1; D gene uncertain. The CDR3 totals 15 residues. Germline CDR1 reads SEHNR; CDR2 reads FQNEAQ (reference sequence). In nucleotides, the CDR3 is TGTGCCAGCAACTTACTTTCGGGAAGGGAAACTGAAGCTTTCTTT. This gives the protein CASNLLSGRETEAFF. The full variable domain, with the rest looked up from reference TRBV7-9 and TRBJ1-1, is DTGVSQNPRHKITKRGQNVTFRCDPISEHNRLYWYRQTLGQGPEFLTYFQNEAQLEKSRLLSDRFSAERPKGSFSTLEIQRTEQGDSAMYLCASNLLSGRETEAFFGQGTRLTVV.

V gene TRBV7-6 combines with J gene TRBJ2-2; unclear D gene. Trimming took off 1 base at V and 3 bases at J, with 6 bases between the two ends. The CDR3 consists of 14 residues. The germline V gene encodes CDR1 SGHVS and CDR2 FNYEAQ. CDR3 nucleotides: TGTGCCAGCAGCTTAGAGGGTTACACCGGGGAGCTGTTTTTT. Protein sequence: CASSLEGYTGELFF.

The chain carries TRBV5-6 and TRBJ2-3, with D maybe TRBD2 (6 bases). Germline-derived CDR1 and CDR2 are SGHDT and YYEEEE. Trimming stripped 5 bases from V and 3 bases from J, with 13 bases between. CDR3 length: 14 residues. The CDR3 DNA reads TGTGCCAGCAGGGCAGGAGGGGAGACAGATACGCAGTATTTT. It translates to CASRAGGETDTQYF. Variable domain in full (rest from reference TRBV5-6 and TRBJ2-3): DAGVTQSPTHLIKTRGQQVTLRCSPKSGHDTVSWYQQALGQGPQFIFQYYEEEERQRGNFPDRFSGHQFPNYSSELNVNALLLGDSALYLCASRAGGETDTQYFGPGTRLTVL.

This chain connects TRBV15 to TRBJ1-5, with D unresolved. Germline loops: CDR1 LNHNV, CDR2 YYDKDF (reference sequence). V shed 0 bases and J shed 1 base, with 7 bases lying between them. The CDR3 consists of 15 residues. The CDR3 nucleotides are TGTGCCACCAGCAGAGAAGGGATCAGCAATCAGCCCCAGCATTTT. Translating gives CATSREGISNQPQHF.

This clone is a singleton in its sample. The rearrangement joins TRBV7-2 to TRBJ1-5; the D gene is possibly TRBD1 (6 bases). Trimming stripped 8 bases from V and 5 bases from J, with 13 bases between. Germline CDR1 is SGHTA and CDR2 is FQGNSA. This CDR3 contains 13 residues. Here the CDR3 reads CASGTGPYQPQHF. CDR3 in DNA: TGTGCCAGCGGAACAGGGCCATATCAGCCCCAGCATTTT.

The chain employs TRBV5-6 and TRBJ1-3, with 8 bases matching TRBD1. Germline V gives CDR1 SGHDT, CDR2 YYEEEE. V was pared by 1 base and J by 0 bases, with 9 bases of the junction left unmatched. The CDR3 has 18 amino acids. This CDR3 reads CASSLTSRGRRSGNTIYF. The CDR3 bases are TGTGCCAGCAGCTTGACGTCCAGGGGGCGCCGCTCTGGAAACACCATATATTTT.

The rearrangement joins TRBV4-2 to TRBJ2-6; no firm D call. There are 15 residues in the CDR3. The V end lost 4 bases, the J end lost 0 bases, and 7 bases lay between the germline ends. Per germline, CDR1 LGHNA and CDR2 YNFKEQ. CDR3 sequence reads: CASSPALSGANVLTF. CDR3 bases: TGTGCCAGCAGCCCTGCCCTCTCTGGGGCCAACGTCCTGACTTTC.

The V call is TRBV6-4, the J call TRBJ1-1, with 9 bases matching TRBD1. The ends lost 2 bases at V and 4 bases at J; junction bases unmatched: 2. The CDR3 sequence is 14 residues long. Looked up from germline, CDR1 is MRHNA and CDR2 is SNTAGT. The CDR3 DNA reads as TGTGCCAGCAGTGACACGGACAGGGGCACTGAAGCTTTCTTT. Translating gives CASSDTDRGTEAFF.

The chain couples TRBV30 to TRBJ1-3, with D unresolved. Trimming took 0 bases from V and 1 from J, leaving 7 bases between them. Germline V gene data show CDR1 as GTSNPN and CDR2 as SVGIG (reference sequence). This CDR3 has 14 residues. The CDR3 nucleotides read TGTGCCTGGAGTGTGGGCGGTTCTGGAAACACCATATATTTT. It is translated as CAWSVGGSGNTIYF. Looking up the rest from reference TRBV30 and TRBJ1-3 gives the full variable domain: SQTIHQWPATLVQPVGSPLSLECTVEGTSNPNLYWYRQAAGRGLQLLFYSVGIGQISSEVPQNLSASRPQDRQFILSSKKLLLSDSGFYLCAWSVGGSGNTIYFGEGSWLTVV.

J is TRBJ2-5 and V is TRBV7-9; 7 nucleotides agree with TRBD2. Germline V gene sequence: CDR1 SEHNR, CDR2 FQNEAQ (reference sequence). V was pared by 4 bases and J by 5 bases, with 13 bases of the junction left unmatched. The CDR3 has 16 amino acids. For the CDR3, the DNA is TGTGCCAGCAGCTCAGATCGTGCGGGAGAGTTGGAGACCCAGTACTTC. Translated: CASSSDRAGELETQYF.

CDR3 DNA: TGTGCCAGCAGCGTAGGGACTAGCGCGAACAATGAGCAGTTCTTC. This translates into CASSVGTSANNEQFF. This chain uses TRBV9 with TRBJ2-1; 9 nucleotides match TRBD2. Per germline, CDR1 SGDLS and CDR2 YYNGEE. The CDR3 has 15 residues. The junction had 3 bases not matched to a gene; V was cut back by 0 bases and J by 5 bases.

The chain combines TRBV12-3 or TRBV12-4 with TRBJ2-2; TRBD2 might be the D (5 bases). V was pared by 7 bases and J by 7 bases, with 13 bases between. This CDR3 contains 13 residues. The CDR3 bases are TGTGCCAGCACTCCGAGGGTGGTCGGGGAGCTGTTTTTT. Protein product: CASTPRVVGELFF.